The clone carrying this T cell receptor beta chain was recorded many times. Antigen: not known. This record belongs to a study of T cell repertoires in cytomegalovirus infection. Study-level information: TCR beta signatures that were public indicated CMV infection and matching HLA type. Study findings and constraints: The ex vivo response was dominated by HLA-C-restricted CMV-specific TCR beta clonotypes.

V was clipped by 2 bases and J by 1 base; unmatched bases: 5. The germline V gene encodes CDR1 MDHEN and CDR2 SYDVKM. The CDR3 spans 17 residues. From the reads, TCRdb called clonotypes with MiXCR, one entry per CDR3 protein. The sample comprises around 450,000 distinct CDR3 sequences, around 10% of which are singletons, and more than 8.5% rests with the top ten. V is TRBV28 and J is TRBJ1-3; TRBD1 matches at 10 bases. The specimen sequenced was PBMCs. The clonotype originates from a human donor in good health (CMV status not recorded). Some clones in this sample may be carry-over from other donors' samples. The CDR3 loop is CASSLVGTGASGNTIYF. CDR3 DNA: TGTGCCAGCAGTTTAGTCGGGACAGGGGCATCTGGAAACACCATATATTTT.